These 30 T cell receptor beta chains share one sample of origin, sequenced in a study of regulatory T cells in long-lasting Graves disease. CDR3-region Arm-PCR and iRepertoire HTBI primers produced the TCR beta libraries. TCRdb independently ran MiXCR on the multiplex PCR reads; one entry per CDR3 protein. The sample holds 350,000 to 400,000 distinct CDR3 sequences, roughly 16% seen once. Time point noted: newly diagnosed GD, antithyroid drugs for less than 3 months. PBMC-extracted RNA yielded the TCR library. These same data were also listed under a study on T cells in Graves' hyperthyroidism and ophthalmopathy.

The sequences come from peripheral blood mononuclear cells (PBMCs), collected at new diagnosis, from a patient treated with antithyroid drugs. These receptors were collected from a woman aged 18 to 35 with Graves disease.

This clonotype was observed many times. This chain joins TRBV20-1 and TRBJ2-1; D is uncertain. Trimming left V 6 bases short and J 4 bases short, with 13 bases between. This CDR3 comprises 13 residues. CDR1 DFQATT and CDR2 SNEGSKA come from the germline V gene (reference sequence). The CDR3 spells CSAAGYPYNEQFF. The CDR3 region has the DNA TGCAGTGCCGCAGGCTACCCGTACAATGAGCAGTTCTTC.

This clonotype was counted at least ten times. The gene calls are TRBV2 and TRBJ1-1, with D possibly matching TRBD1 (6 bases). Germline CDR1 is SNHLY and CDR2 is FYNNEI. With 4 bases removed from V and 5 bases from J, the gap between germline ends came to 11 bases. The CDR3 extends over 13 amino acids. The CDR3 region is CASSVAGETEAFF. The CDR3 coding sequence is TGTGCCAGCAGTGTAGCAGGGGAAACTGAAGCTTTCTTT.

Ten or more counts support this clonotype. The chain has TRBV20-1 and TRBJ1-1; TRBD1 aligns across 8 bases. The CDR3 spans 12 residues. In germline, CDR1 is DFQATT, CDR2 SNEGSKA (reference sequence). The chain's CDR3 is CRAGGLLTEAFF. In DNA form, the CDR3 reads TGCAGGGCAGGGGGCCTACTTACTGAAGCTTTCTTT.

There are many counts of this clonotype. The chain carries TRBV6-1 and TRBJ2-2, with D unclear. Germline lookup yields CDR1 MNHNS and CDR2 SASEGT. V lost 2 bases and J 6 bases, leaving 7 bases between the germline ends. The CDR3 runs to 13 residues. CDR3 coding DNA: TGTGCCAGCAGTGAATTGGGGTCCGGGGAGCTGTTTTTT. This encodes CASSELGSGELFF.

The table lists this clonotype with a few counts. The chain links TRBV5-1 to TRBJ1-6; TRBD1 aligns across 9 bases. With V trimmed by 0 bases and J by 0 bases, 7 bases remained unmatched. There are 19 residues in the CDR3. The germline gives CDR1 SGHRS, CDR2 YFSETQ. CDR3 sequence: CASSLDPQGAGSYNSPLHF. In DNA form, the CDR3 reads TGCGCCAGCAGCTTGGACCCACAGGGGGCAGGCTCCTATAATTCACCCCTCCACTTT.

With regard to this clonotype: Germline and junction disagree at one end, which may indicate a read error. The chain carries TRBV5-1 and TRBJ2-5; D call uncertain. Germline V gene lookup returns CDR1 SGHRS and CDR2 YFSETQ. This CDR3 contains 14 residues. The chain's CDR3 is CASSPRTKQETRYF. CDR3 DNA sequence: TGCGCCAGCAGCCCCCGGACCAAACAAGAGACCCGGTACTTC.

This clonotype came up many times. The CDR3 DNA is TGTGCCAGCAGCTCACTAGCGGCTGAAGAGACCCAGTACTTC. Protein: CASSSLAAEETQYF. V gene TRBV7-9 combines with J gene TRBJ2-5; 8 nucleotides match TRBD2. This CDR3 is 14 amino acids long. CDR1 SEHNR and CDR2 FQNEAQ come from the germline V gene (reference sequence). After removal of 4 bases from V and 3 bases from J, the junction contained 4 bases not matched to a gene.

This clonotype appeared a few times. The chain uses TRBV5-1 and TRBJ2-5; 9 nucleotides align to TRBD1. CDR1 is SGHRS, CDR2 YFSETQ, per germline. The CDR3 has 15 amino acids. V lost 0 bases, J lost 5 bases, and 5 bases stayed unmatched. DNA of the CDR3: TGCGCCAGCAGCTTGGACAGGGGGCGTGGGGAGACCCAGTACTTC. Protein product: CASSLDRGRGETQYF.

This sequence joins TRBV12-5 and TRBJ1-2; D ambiguous. Trimming cost V 3 bases and J 2 bases, with 10 bases left between them. Looked up from germline, CDR1 is LGHNT and CDR2 is FRNRAP. This CDR3 has 14 amino acids. The CDR3 protein is CASGLSPSNYGYTF. CDR3 nucleotide sequence: TGTGCTAGTGGTTTAAGTCCAAGCAACTATGGCTACACCTTC.

This clonotype was detected many times. The V gene is TRBV18, the J gene TRBJ2-7, with D perhaps being TRBD1 or TRBD2 (7 bases each). V was clipped by 3 bases and J by 2 bases, with 11 bases between them. The CDR3 totals 14 residues. The V gene's germline CDR1 is KGHSH and CDR2 LQKENI. The CDR3 is CASSPPGGAYEQYF. CDR3 coding DNA: TGTGCCAGCTCACCTCCAGGGGGGGCCTACGAGCAGTACTTC.

V is TRBV30 and J is TRBJ2-7; 11 bases agree with TRBD2. V was clipped by 0 bases and J by 4 bases; unmatched bases: 2. This CDR3 is built from 14 residues. Germline-derived CDR1 and CDR2 are GTSNPN and SVGIG (reference sequence). CDR3 loop: CAWSVTSGSYEQYF. CDR3 in DNA: TGTGCCTGGAGTGTTACTAGCGGGAGTTACGAGCAGTACTTC.

In this sample, this clonotype turned up many times. CDR3 DNA: TGTGCCATCAGCTCGGACAGGGGGCGTGAAGCTTTCTTT. Residues: CAISSDRGREAFF. The chain couples TRBV10-3 to TRBJ1-1; TRBD1 matches 11 bases. CDR3 size: 13 residues. Per the germline V gene, CDR1 is ENHRY and CDR2 is SYGVKD. After removal of 6 bases from V and 7 bases from J, the junction contained 4 bases not matched to a gene.

This clonotype occurred many times. The CDR3 coding sequence is TGCAGTGCCGATAAGCGGGAGTTGTACTACGAGCAGTACTTC. This sequence encodes CSADKRELYYEQYF. This rearrangement joins TRBV20-1 to TRBJ2-7; 8 nucleotides align to TRBD2. The CDR3 has 14 residues. V was clipped by 6 bases and J by 3 bases; unmatched bases: 10. Germline V CDR1 and CDR2: DFQATT, SNEGSKA (reference sequence).

This clonotype appeared many times. This chain connects TRBV6-2 or TRBV6-3 to TRBJ2-7; 9 nucleotides line up with TRBD1. This CDR3 contains 16 residues. Losses at the gene ends were 0 bases for V and 3 bases for J; bases not matched to a gene: 6. Germline CDR1 and CDR2: MNHEY and SVGEGT. The CDR3: CASSYSAGQGFYEQYF. Written as DNA, the CDR3 is TGTGCCAGCAGTTACTCGGCGGGACAGGGATTCTACGAGCAGTACTTC.

This clonotype was recorded many times. CDR3 region: CASSASGSSYNEQFF. The CDR3 bases are TGTGCCAGCAGCGCTAGCGGGAGCTCCTACAATGAGCAGTTCTTC. The rearrangement joins TRBV9 to TRBJ2-1; TRBD2 matches 10 bases. With V trimmed by 3 bases and J by 0 bases, 0 bases remained unmatched. CDR3 length equals 15 residues. Germline CDR1 is SGDLS and CDR2 is YYNGEE.

This clonotype was picked up a small number of times. This chain links TRBV24-1 with TRBJ1-5, with unresolved D. CDR3 size: 14 residues. Trimming pared 6 bases from V and 1 base from J, leaving 9 bases between. In germline, CDR1 is KGHDR, CDR2 SFDVKD. The CDR3 DNA reads TGTGCCACCAGTCGGGGAATAAGCAATCAGCCCCAGCATTTT. It is translated as CATSRGISNQPQHF.

Note on this clonotype: A much larger clonotype is one base distant, so this may be a read error. Given the absence of the conserved phenylalanine or tryptophan at the CDR3 end, a read error is likely. CDR3 bases: TGCAGTGCCCTCCATCCGTTTCTCACTGAAGCTTTCCTT. It specifies CSALHPFLTEAFL. The V gene is TRBV20-1, the J gene TRBJ1-1; D not certain. The V gene lost 6 bases and the J gene lost 4 bases, with 15 bases spanning the gap. From germline, CDR1 is DFQATT and CDR2 SNEGSKA (reference sequence). The CDR3 covers 13 residues.

This clonotype was counted at least ten times. This sequence joins TRBV30 and TRBJ1-5, with D perhaps matching TRBD1 (5 bases). The CDR3 spans 14 residues. CDR1 is GTSNPN and CDR2 is SVGIG in the germline V gene (reference sequence). V was shortened by 2 bases and J by 1 base, with 9 bases between the two germline ends. For the CDR3, the DNA is TGTGCCTGGAGTAGGGGAGGCAGCAATCAGCCCCAGCATTTT. It translates to CAWSRGGSNQPQHF.

The rearrangement joins TRBV11-2 to TRBJ1-5, with D uncertain. Germline V gene data show CDR1 as SGHAT and CDR2 as FQNNGV. The length of the CDR3 is 13 residues. V was shortened by 3 bases and J by 1 base, with 4 bases between the two germline ends. The CDR3 nucleotides are TGTGCCAGCAGCTTCGAAAGCAATCAGCCCCAGCATTTT. Protein product: CASSFESNQPQHF. Full variable domain (rest looked up from reference TRBV11-2 and TRBJ1-5): EAGVAQSPRYKIIEKRQSVAFWCNPISGHATLYWYQQILGQGPKLLIQFQNNGVVDDSQLPKDRFSAERLKGVDSTLKIQPAKLEDSAVYLCASSFESNQPQHFGDGTRLSIL.

This clonotype came up many times. The chain is built from TRBV11-2 and TRBJ2-7, with 9 bases that match TRBD1. CDR1 and CDR2 from the germline V gene are SGHAT and FQNNGV. The CDR3 is 14 residues long. The trim removed 5 bases at V and 6 bases at J, leaving 8 bases unmatched. CDR3 in amino acids: CASSPWDRVSEQYF. CDR3 bases: TGTGCCAGCAGCCCCTGGGACAGGGTTTCCGAGCAGTACTTC.

Concerning this clonotype itself: This may be a read error, as it is one base from a much larger clone. The V call is TRBV28, the J call TRBJ2-1; unclear D gene. The CDR3 extends over 13 amino acids. The germline CDR1 and CDR2 sequences are MDHEN and SYDVKM. The V and J ends lost 5 bases and 7 bases respectively, with 12 bases between them. In DNA form, the CDR3 reads TGTGCCAGCAGTCCCCAGCCCCGTAATGAGCAGTTCTTC. It specifies CASSPQPRNEQFF. The whole variable domain, filled in from reference TRBV28 and TRBJ2-1, reads DVKVTQSSRYLVKRTGEKVFLECVQDMDHENMFWYRQDPGLGLRLIYFSYDVKMKEKGDIPEGYSVSREKKERFSLILESASTNQTSMYLCASSPQPRNEQFFGPGTRLTVL.

The sample holds a few counts of this clonotype. This rearrangement joins TRBV25-1 to TRBJ1-4; D perhaps matches TRBD1 (6 bases). Germline V gene lookup returns CDR1 MGHDK and CDR2 SYGVNS. The CDR3 runs 15 residues. V lost 3 bases, J lost 8 bases, and 16 bases lay in between. CDR3 region: CASSDGNRELEKLFF. The DNA of the CDR3 is TGTGCCAGCAGTGATGGAAACAGGGAGTTGGAAAAACTGTTTTTT.

The chain is built from TRBV5-5 and TRBJ1-6, with 7 bases fitting TRBD1. There are 14 residues in the CDR3. With V trimmed by 4 bases and J by 7 bases, 5 bases remained unmatched. CDR1 SGHKS and CDR2 YYEKEE come from the germline V gene (reference sequence). The DNA for the CDR3 is TGTGCCAGCAGCCCACAGGGGTTAAATTCACCCCTCCACTTT. Its protein product is CASSPQGLNSPLHF.

V and J are TRBV11-2 and TRBJ1-1; D is unclear. Looked up from germline, CDR1 is SGHAT and CDR2 is FQNNGV. V shed 5 bases and J shed 7 bases, with 14 bases lying between them. The CDR3 sequence is 13 residues long. The DNA for the CDR3 is TGTGCCAGCAGCGACGGACGGATTAATGAAGCTTTCTTT. Translating it yields CASSDGRINEAFF.

Only a few counts were recorded for this clonotype. J is TRBJ1-4 and V is TRBV4-1, with D unclear. Germline CDR1 is MGHRA and CDR2 is YSYEKL. The CDR3 is 15 residues long. V was pared by 0 bases and J by 4 bases, with 9 bases between. The CDR3 region is CASSQDETLNEKLFF. In nucleotides, the CDR3 is TGCGCCAGCAGCCAAGATGAGACCCTTAATGAAAAACTGTTTTTT.

The chain has TRBV2 and TRBJ2-3; 14 bases are a match to TRBD2. Germline-derived CDR1 and CDR2 are SNHLY and FYNNEI. The junction had 5 bases not matched to a gene; V was cut back by 11 bases and J by 4 bases. The CDR3 totals 14 residues. CDR3 loop: CAGGLAGGPDTQYF. As DNA, the CDR3 is TGTGCCGGAGGACTAGCGGGGGGCCCAGATACGCAGTATTTT.

This clonotype was picked up many times. The chain recombines TRBV29-1 with TRBJ1-2; 7 bases are shared with TRBD1. CDR1 and CDR2 (germline): SQVTM, ANQGSEA. The ends lost 5 bases at V and 5 bases at J; junction bases unmatched: 11. This CDR3 region has 14 residues. The CDR3: CSVQGARGGYGYTF. As DNA, the CDR3 is TGCAGCGTTCAAGGGGCCAGGGGGGGGTATGGCTACACCTTC. Full variable domain (rest looked up from reference TRBV29-1 and TRBJ1-2): SAVISQKPSRDICQRGTSLTIQCQVDSQVTMMFWYRQQPGQSLTLIATANQGSEATYESGFVIDKFPISRPNLTFSTLTVSNMSPEDSSIYLCSVQGARGGYGYTFGSGTRLTVV.

The table lists this clonotype with a few counts. The gene calls are TRBV20-1 and TRBJ1-3; 9 nucleotides align to TRBD1. Trimming removed 1 base from V and 1 base from J; junction bases left unmatched: 8. From germline, CDR1 is DFQATT and CDR2 SNEGSKA (reference sequence). There are 17 residues in the CDR3. As DNA, the CDR3 is TGCAGTGCTAGAGTTGTAAGGACAGGGGAGTCTGGAAACACCATATATTTT. Protein product: CSARVVRTGESGNTIYF.

V gene TRBV19 combines with J gene TRBJ2-7; D is uncertain. CDR3 length: 13 residues. Trimming removed 3 bases at V and 3 bases at J, with 9 bases between. Germline V gene data show CDR1 as LNHDA and CDR2 as SQIVND (reference sequence). CDR3 sequence reads: CASSIGGVYEQYF. CDR3 DNA sequence: TGTGCCAGTAGTATCGGCGGAGTCTACGAGCAGTACTTC.

This clonotype was recorded at least ten times. DNA of the CDR3: TGCAGTGCTAGAAGCCCACAGGTGGGAAGTGAGCAGTTCTTC. This codes for CSARSPQVGSEQFF. The rearrangement joins TRBV20-1 to TRBJ2-1; D may be TRBD1 (5 bases). Germline V gene lookup returns CDR1 DFQATT and CDR2 SNEGSKA (reference sequence). The CDR3 has 14 amino acids. Trimming removed 2 bases at V and 9 bases at J, with 17 bases between.